The next 29 T cell receptor beta chains were all read from a single sample in a study of T cells in Graves' hyperthyroidism and ophthalmopathy. Amplification of TCR beta CDR3 regions was performed using RNA transcripts as template. A set of HTBI primers served as the primers for a first-round RT-PCR of the TCR CDR3. In TCRdb, the multiplex PCR reads were re-called with MiXCR into one record per CDR3 protein. The sample gives a few hundred thousand distinct CDR3 sequences, approximately 14% of which show up once; about 4.9% is in the top ten. Sequencing was done on a sample of blood. The receptors shown here come from a woman aged 18-35 years with Graves' hyperthyroidism.

This clonotype was seen repeatedly, ten times or more. V and J are TRBV6-1 and TRBJ1-1; no clear D. With 8 bases removed from V and 4 bases from J, the gap between germline ends came to 5 bases. Germline CDR1 MNHNS, CDR2 SASEGT. The CDR3 is 10 residues long. The CDR3 reads CASGLTEAFF. CDR3 bases: TGTGCCAGCGGGCTCACTGAAGCTTTCTTT.

The chain combines TRBV3-1 with TRBJ2-2, with TRBD2 as a possible D gene (5 bases). V dropped 5 bases and J dropped 7 bases, with 14 bases sitting between them. Germline V gene lookup returns CDR1 LGHDT and CDR2 YNNKEL (reference sequence). The CDR3 has 14 amino acids. The CDR3 here is CASSGDLAVGELFF. The CDR3 nucleotides are TGTGCCAGCAGCGGAGATCTAGCTGTCGGGGAGCTGTTTTTT.

This clonotype was seen repeatedly, ten times or more. The chain carries TRBV2 and TRBJ2-3, with D unclear. V was trimmed by 4 bases and J by 3 bases, leaving 5 bases between them. This CDR3 spans 12 amino acids. Looked up from germline, CDR1 is SNHLY and CDR2 is FYNNEI. Here the CDR3 reads CASSVGTDTQYF. The CDR3 DNA is TGTGCCAGCAGTGTTGGGACAGATACGCAGTATTTT.

This clonotype was detected ten times or more. This chain uses TRBV27 with TRBJ1-4; D uncertain. This CDR3 comprises 15 residues. Trimming left V 4 bases short and J 5 bases short, with 14 bases between. Germline V CDR1 and CDR2: MNHEY, SMNVEV (reference sequence). The CDR3 loop is CASSYGVDVNEKLFF. The CDR3, as DNA: TGTGCCAGCAGTTACGGTGTGGATGTGAATGAAAAACTGTTTTTT.

This clonotype has a handful of counts. CDR3 residues: CAWSEVAGYPQETQYF. The CDR3 coding sequence is TGTGCCTGGAGTGAGGTAGCGGGATACCCCCAAGAGACCCAGTACTTC. The chain is built from TRBV30 and TRBJ2-5, with 8 positions matching TRBD2. V was clipped by 1 base and J by 1 base; unmatched bases: 8. CDR3 length: 16 residues. Germline V lookup: CDR1 GTSNPN, CDR2 SVGIG (reference sequence). The entire variable domain, with the rest obtained from reference TRBV30 and TRBJ2-5, is as follows: SQTIHQWPATLVQPVGSPLSLECTVEGTSNPNLYWYRQAAGRGLQLLFYSVGIGQISSEVPQNLSASRPQDRQFILSSKKLLLSDSGFYLCAWSEVAGYPQETQYFGPGTRLLVL.

This clonotype was seen repeatedly, ten times or more. V gene TRBV3-1 combines with J gene TRBJ1-5; a possible D gene is TRBD1 (5 bases). This CDR3 is built from 17 residues. Germline assignment: CDR1 LGHDT and CDR2 YNNKEL (reference sequence). Trimming removed 1 base from V and 2 bases from J, with 15 bases in between. CDR3 amino acids: CASSQGNWGSGNQPQHF. CDR3 DNA sequence: TGTGCCAGCAGCCAAGGCAATTGGGGGTCGGGCAATCAGCCCCAGCATTTT. The whole variable domain, remainder taken from reference TRBV3-1 and TRBJ1-5, is DTAVSQTPKYLVTQMGNDKSIKCEQNLGHDTMYWYKQDSKKFLKIMFSYNNKELIINETVPNRFSPKSPDKAHLNLHINSLELGDSAVYFCASSQGNWGSGNQPQHFGDGTRLSIL.

This clonotype appeared many times. The V call is TRBV7-6, the J call TRBJ2-3, with D perhaps TRBD2 (6 bases). CDR3 length: 15 residues. Per the germline V gene, CDR1 is SGHVS and CDR2 is FNYEAQ. Trimming took 1 base from V and 3 from J, leaving 11 bases between them. The CDR3 region is CASSLVSGGTDTQYF. Here the CDR3 DNA reads TGTGCCAGCAGCTTAGTTAGCGGAGGGACAGATACGCAGTATTTT.

This clonotype was counted between two and nine times. This chain connects TRBV19 to TRBJ1-5; no clear D. The germline V and J ends were trimmed by 7 bases and 0 bases, with 13 bases remaining between them. This CDR3 comprises 15 residues. From germline, CDR1 is LNHDA and CDR2 SQIVND (reference sequence). The CDR3 bases are TGTGCCAGTAAGGAAGGTACTTATAGCAATCAGCCCCAGCATTTT. It yields the protein CASKEGTYSNQPQHF.

This clonotype has more than one count but fewer than ten. V and J are TRBV28 and TRBJ1-1; 9 bases are a match to TRBD1. V lost 3 bases to trimming and J lost 3 bases; unmatched junction nucleotides: 8. The CDR3 covers 16 residues. Germline V gene data show CDR1 as MDHEN and CDR2 as SYDVKM. In DNA form, the CDR3 reads TGTGCCAGCAGTTTGCTTACAGGGGGCGCTTACACTGAAGCTTTCTTT. Amino acids: CASSLLTGGAYTEAFF.

This clonotype was counted a few times. The J gene is TRBJ1-3, the V gene TRBV11-2, with 9 bases lining up with TRBD1. Trimming cost V 4 bases and J 2 bases; bases outside gene matches: 6. This CDR3 has 16 amino acids. Looked up from germline, CDR1 is SGHAT and CDR2 is FQNNGV. In DNA, the CDR3 is TGTGCCAGCAGCTCTACCGGGACAGGGACTGGAAACACCATATATTTT. Its translation: CASSSTGTGTGNTIYF. Complete variable domain (other parts from reference TRBV11-2 and TRBJ1-3): EAGVAQSPRYKIIEKRQSVAFWCNPISGHATLYWYQQILGQGPKLLIQFQNNGVVDDSQLPKDRFSAERLKGVDSTLKIQPAKLEDSAVYLCASSSTGTGTGNTIYFGEGSWLTVV.

In its sample, this clonotype was seen many times. The chain uses TRBV5-6 and TRBJ2-3; D uncertain. Germline V gene lookup returns CDR1 SGHDT and CDR2 YYEEEE. The CDR3 extends over 17 amino acids. Deletions cut 2 bases from V and 6 bases from J, with 22 bases between. CDR3 protein: CASSFPPGTSRRDTQYF. The CDR3 region has the DNA TGTGCCAGCAGCTTTCCCCCTGGCACCTCCAGAAGGGATACGCAGTATTTT.

This clonotype was detected ten times or more. This chain links TRBV3-1 with TRBJ1-2, with 7 bases matching TRBD1. The CDR3 loop spans 14 amino acids. With V trimmed by 2 bases and J by 6 bases, 6 bases remained unmatched. The germline V gene encodes CDR1 LGHDT and CDR2 YNNKEL (reference sequence). In DNA form, the CDR3 reads TGTGCCAGCAGCCAAAGGACAGGATGGGATGGCTACACCTTC. This translates into CASSQRTGWDGYTF. Full variable domain (remainder filled in from reference TRBV3-1 and TRBJ1-2): DTAVSQTPKYLVTQMGNDKSIKCEQNLGHDTMYWYKQDSKKFLKIMFSYNNKELIINETVPNRFSPKSPDKAHLNLHINSLELGDSAVYFCASSQRTGWDGYTFGSGTRLTVV.

In its sample, this clonotype was seen many times. The gene calls are TRBV5-1 and TRBJ2-5, with TRBD2 identical over 13 bases. Trimming cost V 2 bases and J 5 bases; bases outside gene matches: 6. This CDR3 is 16 amino acids long. Germline CDR1 reads SGHRS; CDR2 reads YFSETQ. Here the CDR3 reads CASSLGGLAGVETQYF. The DNA of the CDR3 is TGCGCCAGCAGCTTAGGCGGACTAGCGGGAGTGGAGACCCAGTACTTC.

CDR3 region: CSARAPDTYEQYF. CDR3 nucleotides: TGCAGTGCTAGAGCCCCCGACACCTACGAGCAGTACTTC. The chain couples TRBV20-1 to TRBJ2-7; D not certain. Trimming took off 1 base at V and 2 bases at J, with 9 bases between the two ends. The CDR3 covers 13 residues. Germline-derived CDR1 and CDR2 are DFQATT and SNEGSKA (reference sequence).

Many counts were recorded for this clonotype. The V and J genes are TRBV20-1 and TRBJ2-7, with a possible D match to TRBD1 (6 bases). Trimming left V 3 bases short and J 0 bases short, with 12 bases between. Looked up from germline, CDR1 is DFQATT and CDR2 is SNEGSKA (reference sequence). The CDR3 covers 14 residues. Here the CDR3 reads CSASRQGLSYEQYF. Written as DNA, the CDR3 is TGCAGTGCTAGTCGTCAGGGGCTCTCCTACGAGCAGTACTTC.

Comments on this clonotype: Germline and junction disagree at one end, which may indicate a read error. The gene calls are TRBV11-2 and TRBJ2-5, with D perhaps TRBD1 or TRBD2 (6 bases each). The CDR3 is 15 amino acids. In germline, CDR1 is SGHAT, CDR2 FQNNGV. CDR3 sequence (DNA): TGCGCCAGCAGTGAGTCATGGGGGGCGGGTGAGACCCAGTACTTC. The encoded protein is CASSESWGAGETQYF.

This chain uses TRBV7-9 with TRBJ2-7; 8 nucleotides agree with TRBD2. The CDR3 runs 17 residues. Germline lookup yields CDR1 SEHNR and CDR2 FQNEAQ (reference sequence). V dropped 2 bases and J dropped 2; count of bases not matched to a gene: 11. CDR3: CASSLSAGGPTTYEQYF. In nucleotides, the CDR3 is TGTGCCAGCAGCTTAAGTGCGGGGGGCCCCACAACCTACGAGCAGTACTTC. Using reference TRBV7-9 and TRBJ2-7 for the parts outside the CDR3, the full variable domain is DTGVSQNPRHKITKRGQNVTFRCDPISEHNRLYWYRQTLGQGPEFLTYFQNEAQLEKSRLLSDRFSAERPKGSFSTLEIQRTEQGDSAMYLCASSLSAGGPTTYEQYFGPGTRLTVT.

V usage is TRBV19 and J usage is TRBJ2-3; D uncertain. V lost 0 bases and J lost 0, with 13 bases in between. CDR3 length: 17 residues. CDR1 is LNHDA, CDR2 SQIVND, per germline (reference sequence). Written as DNA, the CDR3 is TGTGCCAGTAGTATAGATATGGACGCAGCTAGCACAGATACGCAGTATTTT. Its protein is CASSIDMDAASTDTQYF.

There are many counts of this clonotype. The chain carries TRBV12-3 or TRBV12-4 and TRBJ1-5; a weak D match, TRBD1 (6 bases). V was trimmed by 5 bases and J by 6 bases, leaving 14 bases between them. CDR3 length: 14 residues. The CDR3: CASSLTGQGQPQHF. The CDR3 region has the DNA TGTGCCAGCAGTCTAACAGGGCAGGGTCAGCCCCAGCATTTT.

In its sample, this clonotype was seen many times. The chain carries TRBV12-3 or TRBV12-4 and TRBJ1-1; D is uncertain. The V gene lost 2 bases and the J gene lost 3 bases, with 7 bases spanning the gap. The CDR3 extends over 13 amino acids. CDR3 residues: CASSLIQDTEAFF. The CDR3 DNA reads as TGTGCCAGCAGTTTAATTCAGGACACTGAAGCTTTCTTT.

The table lists this clonotype with many counts. The chain uses TRBV27 and TRBJ2-6; D is uncertain. Germline V gene lookup returns CDR1 MNHEY and CDR2 SMNVEV (reference sequence). CDR3 size: 16 residues. Trimming cost V 2 bases and J 1 base, with 9 bases left between them. In DNA form, the CDR3 reads TGTGCCAGCAGTTTAGAGTGGGCTTCTGGGGCCAACGTCCTGACTTTC. Its protein product is CASSLEWASGANVLTF.

This clonotype was detected only a few times. This chain links TRBV24-1 with TRBJ2-1, with no clear D. In germline, CDR1 is KGHDR, CDR2 SFDVKD. The CDR3 runs to 13 residues. The V gene lost 3 bases and the J gene lost 8 bases, with 10 bases spanning the gap. The CDR3 here is CATSDPIADEQFF. Written as DNA, the CDR3 is TGTGCCACCAGTGATCCCATAGCTGATGAGCAGTTCTTC.

The sample holds many counts of this clonotype. This sequence joins TRBV6-2 or TRBV6-3 and TRBJ2-7; D gene uncertain. V was clipped by 7 bases and J by 3 bases, with 7 bases between them. The CDR3 totals 11 residues. Germline-derived CDR1 and CDR2 are MNHEY and SVGEGT. The CDR3 protein is CASTGYYEQYF. The CDR3 bases are TGTGCCAGCACCGGATACTACGAGCAGTACTTC.

CDR3 amino acids: CASSFGDRDTGELFF. CDR3 DNA sequence: TGTGCCAGCAGCTTTGGGGACAGAGACACCGGGGAGCTGTTTTTT. The chain links TRBV5-6 to TRBJ2-2, with 7 bases identical to TRBD1. Trimming at V came to 2 bases and at J to 3 bases, leaving 4 bases not matched to a gene. The CDR3 totals 15 residues. CDR1 and CDR2 from the germline V gene are SGHDT and YYEEEE.

J is TRBJ1-2 and V is TRBV12-3 or TRBV12-4; D remains unclear. V lost 7 bases and J 0 bases, leaving 9 bases between the germline ends. This CDR3 comprises 13 residues. The CDR3 region has the DNA TGTGCCAGCACCGAACCAACTAACTATGGCTACACCTTC. Translation: CASTEPTNYGYTF.

The CDR3 is CASSPGLDRVNYGYTF. Written as DNA, the CDR3 is TGTGCCAGCAGCCCAGGGTTGGACAGGGTTAACTATGGCTACACCTTC. The chain recombines TRBV5-6 with TRBJ1-2, with 8 bases identical to TRBD1. Per germline, CDR1 SGHDT and CDR2 YYEEEE. V shed 4 bases and J 1 base; nucleotides not matched to a gene: 9. This CDR3 is 16 amino acids long.

This clonotype was seen more than once but under ten times. The gene calls are TRBV24-1 and TRBJ2-1, with a weak D call TRBD1 (6 bases). Germline-derived CDR1 and CDR2 are KGHDR and SFDVKD. V shed 9 bases and J shed 3 bases, with 14 bases lying between them. This CDR3 has 14 residues. CDR3 DNA: TGTGCCACCGCGGTAAACAGGGACTACAATGAGCAGTTCTTC. Protein sequence: CATAVNRDYNEQFF.

This clonotype appeared many times. The chain uses TRBV6-1 and TRBJ2-2; TRBD1 matches at 9 bases. CDR3 size: 14 residues. Germline values: CDR1 MNHNS, CDR2 SASEGT. V dropped 7 bases and J dropped 5; count of bases not matched to a gene: 5. DNA for the CDR3: TGTGCCAGCAAGACAGGGGGTCGGACCGGGGAGCTGTTTTTT. Translated, it gives CASKTGGRTGELFF.

This clonotype was recorded many times. The CDR3 region is CASSYGQGPYEQYF. The CDR3, as DNA: TGTGCCAGCAGTTACGGACAGGGGCCCTACGAGCAGTACTTC. The chain links TRBV6-2 or TRBV6-3 to TRBJ2-7; 9 bases map to TRBD1. Germline CDR1 MNHEY, CDR2 SVGEGT. V was clipped by 2 bases and J by 2 bases; unmatched bases: 1. The CDR3 has 14 amino acids.